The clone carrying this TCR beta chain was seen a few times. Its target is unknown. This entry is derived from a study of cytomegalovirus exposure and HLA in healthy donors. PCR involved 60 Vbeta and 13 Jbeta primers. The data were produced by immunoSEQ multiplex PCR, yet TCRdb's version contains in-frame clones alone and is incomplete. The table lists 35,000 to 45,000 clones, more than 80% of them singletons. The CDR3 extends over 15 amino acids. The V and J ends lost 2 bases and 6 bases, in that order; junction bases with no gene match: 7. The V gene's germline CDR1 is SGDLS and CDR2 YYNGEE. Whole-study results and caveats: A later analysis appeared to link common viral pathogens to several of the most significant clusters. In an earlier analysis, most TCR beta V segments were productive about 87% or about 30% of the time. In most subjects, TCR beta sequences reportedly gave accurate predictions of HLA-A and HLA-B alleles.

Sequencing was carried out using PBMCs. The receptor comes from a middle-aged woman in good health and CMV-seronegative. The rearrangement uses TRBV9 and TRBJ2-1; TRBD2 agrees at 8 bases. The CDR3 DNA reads TGTGCCAGCAGCGTCCGGACTAGCCCAGGCAATGAGCAGTTCTTC. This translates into CASSVRTSPGNEQFF.